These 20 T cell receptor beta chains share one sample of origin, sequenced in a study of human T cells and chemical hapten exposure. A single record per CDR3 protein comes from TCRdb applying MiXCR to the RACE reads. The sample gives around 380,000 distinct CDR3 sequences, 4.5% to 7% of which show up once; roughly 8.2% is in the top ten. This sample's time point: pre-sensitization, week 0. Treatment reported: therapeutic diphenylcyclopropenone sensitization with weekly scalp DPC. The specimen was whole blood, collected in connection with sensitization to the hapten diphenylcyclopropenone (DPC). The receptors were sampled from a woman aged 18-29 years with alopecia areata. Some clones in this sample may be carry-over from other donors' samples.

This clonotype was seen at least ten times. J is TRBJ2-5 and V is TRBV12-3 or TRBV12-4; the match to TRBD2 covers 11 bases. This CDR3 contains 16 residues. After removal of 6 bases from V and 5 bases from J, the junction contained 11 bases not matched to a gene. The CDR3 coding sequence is TGTGCCAGCAGCATCGTAGCGGGGGGGCTTCAGGAGACCCAGTACTTC. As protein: CASSIVAGGLQETQYF.

The CDR3 loop reads CSATIRDTLNYGYTF. DNA of the CDR3: TGCAGTGCTACCATTCGGGACACACTTAACTATGGCTACACCTTC. The chain links TRBV20-1 to TRBJ1-2; tentative D call: TRBD1 (6 bases). CDR1 and CDR2 from the germline V gene are DFQATT and SNEGSKA (reference sequence). There are 15 residues in the CDR3. V gave up 4 bases and J gave up 1 base, with 16 bases separating them.

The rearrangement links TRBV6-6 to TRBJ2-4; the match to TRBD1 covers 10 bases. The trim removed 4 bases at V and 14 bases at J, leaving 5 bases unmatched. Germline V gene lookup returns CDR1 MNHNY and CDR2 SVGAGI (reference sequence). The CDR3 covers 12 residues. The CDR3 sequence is CASSSSGTGEYF. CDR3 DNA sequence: TGTGCCAGCAGTTCTTCCGGGACAGGGGAGTACTTC.

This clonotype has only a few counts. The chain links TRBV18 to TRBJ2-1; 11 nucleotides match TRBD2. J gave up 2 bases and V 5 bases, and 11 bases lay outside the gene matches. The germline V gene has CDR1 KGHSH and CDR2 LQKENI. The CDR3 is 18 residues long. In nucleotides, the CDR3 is TGTGCCAGCTCAGAGACTAGCGGGGTGGGACAAACCTACAATGAGCAGTTCTTC. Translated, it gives CASSETSGVGQTYNEQFF.

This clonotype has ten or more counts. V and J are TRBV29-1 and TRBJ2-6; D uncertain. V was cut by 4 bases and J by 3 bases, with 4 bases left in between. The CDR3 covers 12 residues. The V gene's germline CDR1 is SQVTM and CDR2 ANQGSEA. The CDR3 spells CSVAGGANVLTF. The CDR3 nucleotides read TGCAGCGTTGCCGGTGGGGCCAACGTCCTGACTTTC.

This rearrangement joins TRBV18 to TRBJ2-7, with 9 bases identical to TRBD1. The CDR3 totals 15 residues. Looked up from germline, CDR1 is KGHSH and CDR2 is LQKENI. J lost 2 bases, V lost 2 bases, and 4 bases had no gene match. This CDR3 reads CASSPGTGNPYEQYF. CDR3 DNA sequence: TGTGCCAGCTCACCAGGGACAGGGAATCCCTACGAGCAGTACTTC.

CDR3 in DNA: TGTGCCAGTAGTATAAACGCCGAAAACACCATATATTTT. It encodes CASSINAENTIYF. J is TRBJ1-3 and V is TRBV19; the D is unclear. The CDR3 runs to 13 residues. Germline V lookup: CDR1 LNHDA, CDR2 SQIVND (reference sequence). V lost 2 bases, J lost 6 bases, and 8 bases lay in between.

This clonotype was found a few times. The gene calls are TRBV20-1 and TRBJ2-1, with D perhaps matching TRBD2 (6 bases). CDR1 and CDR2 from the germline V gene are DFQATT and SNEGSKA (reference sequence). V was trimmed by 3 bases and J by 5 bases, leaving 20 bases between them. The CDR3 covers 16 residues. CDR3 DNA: TGCAGTGCTAGTGACACGGGACTGGCCATCAACAATGAGCAGTTCTTC. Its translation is CSASDTGLAINNEQFF.

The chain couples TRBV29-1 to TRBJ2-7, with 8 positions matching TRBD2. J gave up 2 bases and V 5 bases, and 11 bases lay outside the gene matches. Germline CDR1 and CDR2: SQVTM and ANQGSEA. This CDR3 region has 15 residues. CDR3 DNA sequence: TGCAGCGTTAGTCCCCAAGCGGGGGAAACCTACGAGCAGTACTTC. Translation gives CSVSPQAGETYEQYF.

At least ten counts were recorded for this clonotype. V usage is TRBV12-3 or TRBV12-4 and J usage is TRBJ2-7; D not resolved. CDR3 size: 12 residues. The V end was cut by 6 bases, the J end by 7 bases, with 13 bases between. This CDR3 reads CASSYSDREQYF. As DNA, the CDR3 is TGTGCCAGCAGCTACTCCGACCGGGAGCAGTACTTC.

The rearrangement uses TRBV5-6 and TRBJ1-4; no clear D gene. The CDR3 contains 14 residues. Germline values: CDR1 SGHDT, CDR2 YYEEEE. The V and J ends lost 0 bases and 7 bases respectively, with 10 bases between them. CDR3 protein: CASSLGGYGEKLFF. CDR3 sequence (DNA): TGTGCCAGCAGCTTGGGAGGGTACGGTGAAAAACTGTTTTTT.

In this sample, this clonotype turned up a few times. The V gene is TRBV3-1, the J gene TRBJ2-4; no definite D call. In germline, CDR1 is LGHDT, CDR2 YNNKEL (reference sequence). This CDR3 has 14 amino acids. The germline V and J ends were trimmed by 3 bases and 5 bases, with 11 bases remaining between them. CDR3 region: CASSHSTAQNIQYF. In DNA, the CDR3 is TGTGCCAGCAGCCACAGCACCGCCCAAAACATTCAGTACTTC.

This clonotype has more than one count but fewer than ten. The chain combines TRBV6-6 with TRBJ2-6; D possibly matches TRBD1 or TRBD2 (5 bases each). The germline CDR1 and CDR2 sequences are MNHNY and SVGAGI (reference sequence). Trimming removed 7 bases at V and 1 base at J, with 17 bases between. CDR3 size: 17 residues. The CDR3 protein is CASKNRDVASGANVLTF. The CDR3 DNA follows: TGTGCCAGCAAGAACCGGGACGTGGCTTCTGGGGCCAACGTCCTGACTTTC.

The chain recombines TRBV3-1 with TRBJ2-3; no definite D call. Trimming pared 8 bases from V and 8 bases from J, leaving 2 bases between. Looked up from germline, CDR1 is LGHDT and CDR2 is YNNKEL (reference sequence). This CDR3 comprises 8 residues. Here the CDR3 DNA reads TGTGCCAGCTGTACGCAGTATTTT. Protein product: CASCTQYF.

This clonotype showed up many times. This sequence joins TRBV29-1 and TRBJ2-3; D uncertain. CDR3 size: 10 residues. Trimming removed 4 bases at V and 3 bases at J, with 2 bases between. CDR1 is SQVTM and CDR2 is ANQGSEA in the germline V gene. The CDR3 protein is CSVVTDTQYF. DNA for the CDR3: TGCAGCGTTGTGACAGATACGCAGTATTTT.

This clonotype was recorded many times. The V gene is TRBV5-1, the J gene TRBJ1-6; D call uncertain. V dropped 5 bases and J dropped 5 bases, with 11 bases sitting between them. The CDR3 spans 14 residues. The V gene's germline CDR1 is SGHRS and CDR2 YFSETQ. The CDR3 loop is CASRLEADNSPLHF. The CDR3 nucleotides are TGCGCCAGCAGACTTGAGGCCGATAATTCACCCCTCCACTTT. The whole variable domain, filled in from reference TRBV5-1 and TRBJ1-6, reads KAGVTQTPRYLIKTRGQQVTLSCSPISGHRSVSWYQQTPGQGLQFLFEYFSETQRNKGNFPGRFSGRQFSNSRSEMNVSTLELGDSALYLCASRLEADNSPLHFGNGTRLTVT.

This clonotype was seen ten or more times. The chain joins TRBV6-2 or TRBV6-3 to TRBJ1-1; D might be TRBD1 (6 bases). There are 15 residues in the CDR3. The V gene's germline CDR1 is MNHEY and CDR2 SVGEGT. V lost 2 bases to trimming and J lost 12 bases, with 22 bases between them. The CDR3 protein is CASSYESTGNLRTFF. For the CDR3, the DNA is TGTGCCAGCAGTTACGAGTCCACAGGGAACCTACGAACTTTCTTT.

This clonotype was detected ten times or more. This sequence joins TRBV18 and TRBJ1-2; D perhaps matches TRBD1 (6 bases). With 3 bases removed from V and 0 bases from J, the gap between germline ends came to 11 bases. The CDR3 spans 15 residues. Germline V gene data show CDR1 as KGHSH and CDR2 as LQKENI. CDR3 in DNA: TGTGCCAGCTCACCTCCGGACAGATCTAACTATGGCTACACCTTC. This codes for CASSPPDRSNYGYTF.

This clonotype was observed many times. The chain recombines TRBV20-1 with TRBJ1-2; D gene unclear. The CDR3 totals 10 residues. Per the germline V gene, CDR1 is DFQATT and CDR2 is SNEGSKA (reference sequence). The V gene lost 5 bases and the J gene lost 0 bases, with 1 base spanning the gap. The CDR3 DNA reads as TGCAGTGCTGCTAACTATGGCTACACCTTC. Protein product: CSAANYGYTF.

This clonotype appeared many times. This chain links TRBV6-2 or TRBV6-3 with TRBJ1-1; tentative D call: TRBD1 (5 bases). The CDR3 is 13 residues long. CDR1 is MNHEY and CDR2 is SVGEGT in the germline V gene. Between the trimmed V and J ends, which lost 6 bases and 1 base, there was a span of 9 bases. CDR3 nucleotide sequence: TGTGCCAGCAGCTACACAGGGAACACTGAAGCTTTCTTT. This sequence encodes CASSYTGNTEAFF.